This TCR beta chain came from a study of shared clonotypes between healthy human individuals. Each donor was a Caucasian adult residing in Nashville, Tennessee. Overall study findings and caveats: The expectation was that sequencing depth would affect clonotype sharing among donors. Sampling involved blood alone; tissue repertoires likely differ. A small donor pool kept down the genetic and exposure-history diversity that was represented.

The CDR3 is 12 amino acids. The trim removed 7 bases at V and 7 bases at J, leaving 6 bases unmatched. Germline V lookup: CDR1 SQVTM, CDR2 ANQGSEA. Repertoires were generated with immunoSEQ multiplex PCR, while TCRdb's copy carries only in-frame clones and drops some. The data contain about 110,000 clones, about 63% of them singletons. The table lists this clone with a count of one. Its antigen is still unknown. Sequencing was carried out using memory CD8+ T cells sorted from blood. The subset was: CD45RO+ cells pooled with CCR7-negative TemRA cells. This sequence joins TRBV29-1 and TRBJ2-1; 8 bases map to TRBD2. This TCR was recovered from a young woman in good health. CDR3 region: CSGGLGRNEQFF. Here the CDR3 DNA reads TGCAGCGGGGGACTAGGGAGGAATGAGCAGTTCTTC.